This note documents a single T cell receptor (beta chain) sequence. Its antigen is not identified. One junction end does not reproduce the germline sequence, and a read error may be involved. Inclusion characteristics of ophthalmopathy patients comprised a Clinical Activity Score of at least 3, a NOSPECS grade of at least 4, and duration under 3 months. Fresh peripheral blood, roughly 9.3 ml, was the source of the PBMCs. This sample is drawn from a study of T cells in Graves' hyperthyroidism and ophthalmopathy. Findings of the study overall: Patients with ophthalmopathy were separated from those with stable hyperthyroidism by a 13 V-J model.

The CDR3 length is 14 residues. Amplified TCR beta CDR3 regions derived from RNA transcripts. The HTBI set primed first-round TCR CDR3 RT-PCR. Each CDR3 protein gets one entry after TCRdb re-called the multiplex PCR reads with MiXCR. The sample lists around 56,000 distinct CDR3 sequences; about 49% were seen once. Sequencing was carried out using blood. V and J are TRBV12-3 or TRBV12-4 and TRBJ2-4; tentative D call: TRBD2 (6 bases). The receptor was derived from a woman aged 25 to 39 with Graves' ophthalmopathy. In nucleotides, the CDR3 is TGTGCCAGCAGTTTATGGGACTCCAATAACATTCAGTACTTC. Amino acid sequence: CASSLWDSNNIQYF.